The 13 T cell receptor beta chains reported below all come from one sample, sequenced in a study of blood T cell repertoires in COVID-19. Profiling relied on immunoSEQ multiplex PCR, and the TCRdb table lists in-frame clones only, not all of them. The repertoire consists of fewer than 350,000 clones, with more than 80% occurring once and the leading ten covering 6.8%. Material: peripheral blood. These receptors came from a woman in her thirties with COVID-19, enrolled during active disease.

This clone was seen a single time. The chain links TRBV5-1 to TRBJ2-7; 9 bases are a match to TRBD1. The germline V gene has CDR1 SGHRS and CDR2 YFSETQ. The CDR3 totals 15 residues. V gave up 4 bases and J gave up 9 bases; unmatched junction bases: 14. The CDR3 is CASSQRTGAVLGQYF. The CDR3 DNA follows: TGCGCCAGCAGCCAAAGGACAGGGGCCGTTCTCGGGCAGTACTTC.

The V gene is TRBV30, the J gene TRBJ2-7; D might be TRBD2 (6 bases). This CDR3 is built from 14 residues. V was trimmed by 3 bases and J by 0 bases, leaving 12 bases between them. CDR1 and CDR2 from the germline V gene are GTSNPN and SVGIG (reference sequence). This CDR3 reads CAWRGGGSSYEQYF. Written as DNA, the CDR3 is TGTGCCTGGAGGGGCGGAGGGAGCTCCTACGAGCAGTACTTC. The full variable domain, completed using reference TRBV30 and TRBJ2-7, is SQTIHQWPATLVQPVGSPLSLECTVEGTSNPNLYWYRQAAGRGLQLLFYSVGIGQISSEVPQNLSASRPQDRQFILSSKKLLLSDSGFYLCAWRGGGSSYEQYFGPGTRLTVT.

CDR3 sequence reads: CASSERRGRTEAFF. In nucleotides, the CDR3 is TGTGCCAGCAGTGAACGGCGGGGTCGCACTGAAGCTTTCTTT. This rearrangement joins TRBV6-1 to TRBJ1-1, with no clear D. CDR1 is MNHNS and CDR2 is SASEGT in the germline V gene. Trimming pared 2 bases from V and 4 bases from J, leaving 11 bases between. This CDR3 contains 14 residues.

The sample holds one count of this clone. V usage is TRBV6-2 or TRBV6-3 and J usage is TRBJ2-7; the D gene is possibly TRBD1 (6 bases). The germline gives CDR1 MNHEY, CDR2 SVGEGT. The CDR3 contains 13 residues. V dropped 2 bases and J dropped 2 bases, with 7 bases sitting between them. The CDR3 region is CASSYGQPYEQYF. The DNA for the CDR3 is TGTGCCAGCAGTTACGGACAGCCCTACGAGCAGTACTTC.

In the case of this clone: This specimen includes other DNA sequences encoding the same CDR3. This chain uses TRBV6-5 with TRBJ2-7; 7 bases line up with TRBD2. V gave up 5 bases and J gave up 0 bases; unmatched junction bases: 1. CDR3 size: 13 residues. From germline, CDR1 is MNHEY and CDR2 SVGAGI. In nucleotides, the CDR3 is TGTGCCAGCAGTCGGGGGGACTCCTACGAGCAGTACTTC. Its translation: CASSRGDSYEQYF.

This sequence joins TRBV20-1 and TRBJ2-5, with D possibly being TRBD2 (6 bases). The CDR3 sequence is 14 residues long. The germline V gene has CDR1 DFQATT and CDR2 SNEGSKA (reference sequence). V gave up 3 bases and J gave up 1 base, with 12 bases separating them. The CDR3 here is CSASGREFQETQYF. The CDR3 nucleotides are TGCAGTGCTAGTGGACGGGAGTTCCAAGAGACCCAGTACTTC.

CDR3 region: CASSLVLAAGELFF. The DNA of the CDR3 is TGTGCCAGCAGCTTAGTGCTAGCAGCCGGGGAGCTGTTTTTT. This sequence joins TRBV7-8 and TRBJ2-2; maybe TRBD2 (5 bases). Trimming left V 1 base short and J 6 bases short, with 9 bases between. CDR1 is SGHVS, CDR2 FQNEAQ, per germline. The CDR3 runs 14 residues.

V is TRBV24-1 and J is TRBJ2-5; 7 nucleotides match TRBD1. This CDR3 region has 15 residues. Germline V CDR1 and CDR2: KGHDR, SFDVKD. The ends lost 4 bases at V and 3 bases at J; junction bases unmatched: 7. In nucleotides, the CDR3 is TGTGCCACCAGTGACCCGGGACAGAATAAAGAGACCCAGTACTTC. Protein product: CATSDPGQNKETQYF.

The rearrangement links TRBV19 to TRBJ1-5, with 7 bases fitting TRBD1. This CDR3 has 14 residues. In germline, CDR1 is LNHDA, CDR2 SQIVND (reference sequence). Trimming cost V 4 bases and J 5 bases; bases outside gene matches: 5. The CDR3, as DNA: TGTGCCAGTAGTAAGGCAGGGGGAGATCAGCCCCAGCATTTT. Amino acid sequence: CASSKAGGDQPQHF.

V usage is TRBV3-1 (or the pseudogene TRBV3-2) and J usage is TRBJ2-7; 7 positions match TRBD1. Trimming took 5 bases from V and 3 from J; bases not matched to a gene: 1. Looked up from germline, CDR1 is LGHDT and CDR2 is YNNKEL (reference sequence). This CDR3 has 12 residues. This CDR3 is CASSGTVYEQYF. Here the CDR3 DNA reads TGTGCCAGCAGCGGGACAGTCTACGAGCAGTACTTC.

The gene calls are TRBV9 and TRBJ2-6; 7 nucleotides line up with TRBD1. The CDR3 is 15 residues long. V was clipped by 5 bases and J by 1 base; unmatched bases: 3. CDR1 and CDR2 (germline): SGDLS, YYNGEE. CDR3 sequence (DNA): TGTGCCAGCAGGGGACAGCCATCTGGGGCCAACGTCCTGACTTTC. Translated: CASRGQPSGANVLTF.

The CDR3 DNA reads as TGTGCCAGCAGCGGCGGGTGGACCAACACCGGGGAGCTGTTTTTT. Its translation is CASSGGWTNTGELFF. V and J are TRBV7-2 and TRBJ2-2; D possibly corresponds to TRBD2 (5 bases). This CDR3 has 15 amino acids. V lost 5 bases and J 2 bases, leaving 12 bases between the germline ends. The V gene's germline CDR1 is SGHTA and CDR2 FQGNSA. The full variable domain, completed using reference TRBV7-2 and TRBJ2-2, is GAGVSQSPSNKVTEKGKDVELRCDPISGHTALYWYRQSLGQGLEFLIYFQGNSAPDKSGLPSDRFSAERTGGSVSTLTIQRTQQEDSAVYLCASSGGWTNTGELFFGEGSRLTVL.

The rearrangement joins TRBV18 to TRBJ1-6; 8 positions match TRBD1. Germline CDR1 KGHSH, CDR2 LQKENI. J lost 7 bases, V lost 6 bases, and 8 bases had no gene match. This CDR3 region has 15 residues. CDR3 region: CASSPLRGRNSPLHF. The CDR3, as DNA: TGTGCCAGCTCTCCCCTCAGGGGGCGAAATTCACCCCTCCACTTT.